One and the same sample provided the 29 T cell receptor beta chains below, sequenced in a study of metastatic and nonmetastatic thyroid tumors. None of the patients had undergone any treatment ahead of thyroid surgery. TCRdb re-called the PCR reads via MiXCR. The sample lists fewer than 50,000 clones; 25% to 30% were seen once. Input material: blood. The receptors originated from a male donor with papillary thyroid cancer or a benign thyroid nodule (not recorded which). Some clones in this sample may be carry-over from other donors' samples.

The rearrangement links TRBV28 to TRBJ2-7, with D possibly TRBD1 on 6 matching bases. Germline CDR1 MDHEN, CDR2 SYDVKM. The CDR3 extends over 18 amino acids. V was clipped by 4 bases and J by 2 bases, with 24 bases between them. CDR3 sequence reads: CASSSPFDPGHRTYEQYF. The CDR3 DNA sequence: TGTGCCAGCAGTTCCCCATTCGACCCGGGACACCGAACCTACGAGCAGTACTTC.

This clone is classed as medium-sized. The genes are TRBV18 and TRBJ2-7, with D perhaps being TRBD1 or TRBD2 (5 bases each). The CDR3 contains 15 residues. Trimming pared 3 bases from V and 5 bases from J, leaving 17 bases between. Per the germline V gene, CDR1 is KGHSH and CDR2 is LQKENI. The CDR3 region is CASSPRDVVANEQYF. The CDR3 bases are TGTGCCAGCTCACCGAGGGACGTAGTTGCGAACGAGCAGTACTTC.

The table lists this clone with many counts. Just one base apart from a much larger clone, this may be a read error. This chain uses TRBV20-1 with TRBJ2-2; possibly TRBD2 for D (5 bases). Germline V gene sequence: CDR1 DFQATT, CDR2 SNEGSKA (reference sequence). The CDR3 is 15 residues long. CDR3 bases: TGCAGTGCTAGAGATCAGGAGACATCATCCGGGGAGCTGCTTTTT. Translation: CSARDQETSSGELLF.

This clone has ten or more counts. The chain couples TRBV11-3 to TRBJ2-2; 9 nucleotides agree with TRBD2. This CDR3 comprises 15 residues. Germline values: CDR1 SGHNT, CDR2 YENEEA. J gave up 3 bases and V 1 base, and 0 bases lay outside the gene matches. The CDR3 region is CASSLGLADTGELFF. For the CDR3, the DNA is TGTGCCAGCAGCTTAGGACTAGCGGACACCGGGGAGCTGTTTTTT. Full variable domain (rest looked up from reference TRBV11-3 and TRBJ2-2): EAGVVQSPRYKIIEKKQPVAFWCNPISGHNTLYWYLQNLGQGPELLIRYENEEAVDDSQLPKDRFSAERLKGVDSTLKIQPAELGDSAVYLCASSLGLADTGELFFGEGSRLTVL.

This clone was observed a handful of times. Mismatch with germline at one junction end may stem from a read error. This sequence joins TRBV2 and TRBJ2-1, with 8 bases that match TRBD1. The V gene's germline CDR1 is SNHLY and CDR2 FYNNEI. The CDR3 has 13 amino acids. The CDR3 protein is CASSEEADRVEIF. The CDR3 DNA reads TGTGCCAGCAGTGAAGAAGCGGACAGGGTGGAGATCTTC.

This clone was found many times. A read error may account for a junction end that differs from germline. This rearrangement joins TRBV7-7 to TRBJ2-1, with D possibly being TRBD2 (7 bases). The length of the CDR3 is 16 residues. CDR1 is SSHAT and CDR2 is FNYEAQ in the germline V gene (reference sequence). The CDR3 region has the DNA TGTGCTAGCAGCTTAGAAGGGGGGGCCGGCTACAATGAGCAGTTCTTC. Translation: CASSLEGGAGYNEQFF.

This clone came up many times. This sequence joins TRBV27 and TRBJ2-6; 9 bases match TRBD1. V shed 5 bases and J 4 bases; nucleotides not matched to a gene: 12. CDR1 is MNHEY and CDR2 is SMNVEV in the germline V gene (reference sequence). The CDR3 runs 18 residues. Written as DNA, the CDR3 is TGTGCCAGCAGTCCAAATCCTGGACAGGGGACCGGGGCCAACGTCCTGACTTTC. It specifies CASSPNPGQGTGANVLTF.

The chain couples TRBV28 to TRBJ2-1; weak D call: TRBD2 (6 bases). The germline CDR1 and CDR2 sequences are MDHEN and SYDVKM. Trimming cost V 3 bases and J 10 bases, with 10 bases left between them. This CDR3 spans 12 amino acids. CDR3 coding DNA: TGTGCCAGCAGTTTTCGCGGGATGGAGCAGTTCTTC. As protein: CASSFRGMEQFF.

This clone was seen more than once but under ten times. The V and J genes are TRBV28 and TRBJ2-7; 7 bases line up with TRBD1. V was pared by 8 bases and J by 0 bases, with 7 bases of the junction left unmatched. The CDR3 covers 14 residues. Germline CDR1 reads MDHEN; CDR2 reads SYDVKM. CDR3 amino acids: CASSSGGISYEQYF. The CDR3 region has the DNA TGTGCCAGCTCCTCAGGGGGAATCTCCTACGAGCAGTACTTC.

This clone was observed at least ten times. Just one base apart from a much larger clone, this may be a read error. The same CDR3 is also encoded by other DNA sequences in this sample. V and J are TRBV4-3 and TRBJ1-6, with D possibly TRBD1 on 6 matching bases. This CDR3 has 16 residues. Per the germline V gene, CDR1 is LGHNA and CDR2 is YSLEER. With 3 bases removed from V and 10 bases from J, the gap between germline ends came to 19 bases. The CDR3 DNA follows: TGCGCCAGCAGCCAGTTGGTGCAGGGGCCGTTCTCACCCCTCCACTTT. Amino acid sequence: CASSQLVQGPFSPLHF.

At least ten counts were recorded for this clone. This may come from a read error, since a much larger clone is one base off. Other DNA sequences in the sample encode the same CDR3. The chain carries TRBV3-1 and TRBJ2-3; D remains ambiguous. CDR1 is LGHDT, CDR2 YNNKEL, per germline (reference sequence). This CDR3 is built from 12 residues. Between the trimmed V and J ends, which lost 8 bases and 1 base, there was a span of 7 bases. The CDR3, as DNA: TGTGCCAGCGGTCCCGGCACAGATACGCAGTATTTT. Protein: CASGPGTDTQYF.

This clone is labeled medium-sized. The CDR3 protein is CASSGGTATNYGYTF. DNA of the CDR3: TGTGCCAGCAGTGGGGGGACAGCAACTAACTATGGCTACACCTTC. The chain joins TRBV6-1 to TRBJ1-2, with 7 bases aligning to TRBD1. Germline V gives CDR1 MNHNS, CDR2 SASEGT. The CDR3 is 15 residues long. Trimming removed 4 bases from V and 0 bases from J; junction bases left unmatched: 5.

This clone was picked up a small number of times. The genes are TRBV20-1 and TRBJ2-7, with D maybe TRBD2 (7 bases). Looked up from germline, CDR1 is DFQATT and CDR2 is SNEGSKA (reference sequence). The CDR3 is 16 amino acids. V gave up 7 bases and J gave up 5 bases, with 27 bases separating them. In DNA, the CDR3 is TGCAGTGTTATAGGGGGGGGCCGCTTGGGAGGACACGAGCAGTACTTC. This codes for CSVIGGGRLGGHEQYF.

In its sample, this clone was seen many times. Different DNA sequences within this sample yield the same CDR3. The V gene is TRBV28, the J gene TRBJ2-5, with D perhaps TRBD1 (6 bases). This CDR3 is built from 15 residues. Germline CDR1 is MDHEN and CDR2 is SYDVKM. Trimming left V 5 bases short and J 5 bases short, with 18 bases between. The CDR3 DNA reads TGTGCCAGCAGTCATCAGACAGGCACTTGGGAGACCCAGTACTTC. Translating gives CASSHQTGTWETQYF.

There are many counts of this clone. One end of the junction varies from germline; a read error may be responsible. Other DNA variants within this sample encode the same CDR3. The rearrangement joins TRBV13 to TRBJ2-1; 8 bases line up with TRBD1. This CDR3 contains 11 residues. Germline CDR1 and CDR2: PRHDT and FYEKMQ (reference sequence). CDR3 coding DNA: TGTGCCAGCAGCCTAGGACAGGGTCAGTTCTTC. It codes for CASSLGQGQFF.

This clone was seen only a few times. The V call is TRBV6-1, the J call TRBJ1-5; 9 bases agree with TRBD1. The germline V gene encodes CDR1 MNHNS and CDR2 SASEGT. Losses at the gene ends were 6 bases for V and 6 bases for J; bases not matched to a gene: 6. This CDR3 is built from 14 residues. In DNA, the CDR3 is TGTGCCAGCAGACAGGGGGCGGTGGGTCAGCCCCAGCATTTT. Protein product: CASRQGAVGQPQHF.

The chain employs TRBV30 and TRBJ2-6; possibly TRBD1 for D (6 bases). CDR1 is GTSNPN, CDR2 SVGIG, per germline (reference sequence). The V end was cut by 7 bases, the J end by 0 bases, with 16 bases between. The CDR3 sequence is 16 residues long. The CDR3 loop reads CALGAGVLSGANVLTF. CDR3 sequence (DNA): TGTGCCTTAGGGGCAGGGGTACTCTCTGGGGCCAACGTCCTGACTTTC. The full variable domain, in which reference TRBV30 and TRBJ2-6 provide the parts outside the CDR3, is SQTIHQWPATLVQPVGSPLSLECTVEGTSNPNLYWYRQAAGRGLQLLFYSVGIGQISSEVPQNLSASRPQDRQFILSSKKLLLSDSGFYLCALGAGVLSGANVLTFGAGSRLTVL.

V and J are TRBV27 and TRBJ2-7, with 12 bases aligning to TRBD2. Germline CDR1 is MNHEY and CDR2 is SMNVEV (reference sequence). V was clipped by 10 bases and J by 5 bases; unmatched bases: 6. This CDR3 spans 13 amino acids. The CDR3 loop is CATRLAGDHEQYF. The CDR3 DNA follows: TGTGCCACCCGACTAGCGGGAGACCACGAGCAGTACTTC.

This clone has at least ten counts. The chain carries TRBV2 and TRBJ2-5; D not certain. V was trimmed by 7 bases and J by 4 bases, leaving 13 bases between them. CDR1 SNHLY and CDR2 FYNNEI come from the germline V gene. The CDR3 runs 13 residues. For the CDR3, the DNA is TGTGCCAGCATCGAGGCGGCCCGAGAGACCCAGTACTTC. Encoded protein: CASIEAARETQYF.

The sample holds one count of this clone. V gene TRBV7-3 combines with J gene TRBJ1-2, with TRBD1 matching over 7 bases. The J segment lost 8 bases and the V segment lost 5 bases, leaving 11 bases of the junction unmatched. Germline CDR1 is SGHTA and CDR2 is FQGTGA. The CDR3 is made up of 14 amino acids. The CDR3 protein is CASSLPGGGRGYTF. In DNA form, the CDR3 reads TGTGCCAGCAGCCTCCCGGGAGGGGGCAGAGGCTACACCTTC.

A word on this clone: The junction does not match germline at one end; this may be a read error. The genes are TRBV6-1 and TRBJ2-2, with D perhaps given as TRBD1 or TRBD2 (5 bases each). CDR1 and CDR2 from the germline V gene are MNHNS and SASEGT. This CDR3 contains 13 residues. CDR3 DNA: TGTGCCAGCATGCCGGGGACCACCGGTGAGCTGTTTTTT. Amino acids: CASMPGTTGELFF.

This clone was seen at least ten times. The chain couples TRBV24-1 to TRBJ2-3, with 9 bases matching TRBD1. V shed 4 bases, J shed 8 bases, and the junction held 12 bases outside the gene matches. Germline loops: CDR1 KGHDR, CDR2 SFDVKD. The CDR3 is 16 amino acids. This chain's CDR3 is CATSDSDRGDPSTQYF. For the CDR3, the DNA is TGTGCCACCAGTGACAGTGACAGGGGGGACCCGAGTACGCAGTATTTT.

About this clone itself: A junction boundary mismatches the germline segment, possibly from a read error. The chain carries TRBV28 and TRBJ1-5, with 7 positions matching TRBD1. CDR1 and CDR2 from the germline V gene are MDHEN and SYDVKM. There are 14 residues in the CDR3. CDR3 residues: CAIQQGSLYQPQQF. CDR3 nucleotide sequence: TGTGCCATCCAACAGGGGTCACTCTATCAGCCCCAGCAGTTT.

The chain combines TRBV6-2 or TRBV6-3 with TRBJ1-2; no firm D call. Deletions cut 7 bases from V and 2 bases from J, with 14 bases between. This CDR3 contains 14 residues. The germline gives CDR1 MNHEY, CDR2 SVGEGT. The CDR3 bases are TGTGCCAGCACCCCGTCCATGGGAAACTATGGCTACACCTTC. It specifies CASTPSMGNYGYTF.

This clone came up a few times. This sequence joins TRBV28 and TRBJ2-2, with D unresolved. The germline V gene has CDR1 MDHEN and CDR2 SYDVKM. There are 13 residues in the CDR3. V dropped 3 bases and J dropped 11 bases, with 13 bases sitting between them. CDR3 DNA sequence: TGTGCCAGCAGTTTCGTGGCCGGCGGTGAGCTGTTTTTT. This sequence encodes CASSFVAGGELFF.

Sample share makes this clone medium-sized. The rearrangement joins TRBV28 to TRBJ2-7, with D uncertain. The CDR3 contains 11 residues. Looked up from germline, CDR1 is MDHEN and CDR2 is SYDVKM. The germline V and J ends were trimmed by 8 bases and 2 bases, with 7 bases remaining between them. CDR3 in amino acids: CASVSPYEQYF. The CDR3 DNA follows: TGTGCCAGCGTCAGCCCCTACGAGCAGTACTTC.

Only a few counts were recorded for this clone. The V and J genes are TRBV4-2 and TRBJ1-2; no clear D gene. The CDR3 contains 15 residues. Germline V CDR1 and CDR2: LGHNA, YNFKEQ. Trimming shortened V by 0 bases and J by 9 bases, and 17 bases separated the two germline ends. The CDR3 DNA follows: TGTGCCAGCAGCCAAGAGGTCGAGGGCCTGACGCGCTACACCTTC. Its translation is CASSQEVEGLTRYTF.

Only a few counts were recorded for this clone. The rearrangement links TRBV12-3 or TRBV12-4 to TRBJ2-7; no firm D call. Trimming pared 2 bases from V and 3 bases from J, leaving 14 bases between. CDR3 size: 15 residues. The CDR3 nucleotides read TGTGCCAGCAGTTTAATTAATTTGGTCTGCTACGAGCAGTACTTC. This sequence encodes CASSLINLVCYEQYF.

This clone has at least ten counts. The V and J genes are TRBV20-1 and TRBJ1-5; possibly TRBD1 for D (5 bases). CDR3 size: 13 residues. V was clipped by 8 bases and J by 7 bases, with 18 bases between them. Germline loops: CDR1 DFQATT, CDR2 SNEGSKA (reference sequence). CDR3 bases: TGCAGTCGAGCCCGGGGGACGCTACAGCCCCAGCATTTT. Protein sequence: CSRARGTLQPQHF.